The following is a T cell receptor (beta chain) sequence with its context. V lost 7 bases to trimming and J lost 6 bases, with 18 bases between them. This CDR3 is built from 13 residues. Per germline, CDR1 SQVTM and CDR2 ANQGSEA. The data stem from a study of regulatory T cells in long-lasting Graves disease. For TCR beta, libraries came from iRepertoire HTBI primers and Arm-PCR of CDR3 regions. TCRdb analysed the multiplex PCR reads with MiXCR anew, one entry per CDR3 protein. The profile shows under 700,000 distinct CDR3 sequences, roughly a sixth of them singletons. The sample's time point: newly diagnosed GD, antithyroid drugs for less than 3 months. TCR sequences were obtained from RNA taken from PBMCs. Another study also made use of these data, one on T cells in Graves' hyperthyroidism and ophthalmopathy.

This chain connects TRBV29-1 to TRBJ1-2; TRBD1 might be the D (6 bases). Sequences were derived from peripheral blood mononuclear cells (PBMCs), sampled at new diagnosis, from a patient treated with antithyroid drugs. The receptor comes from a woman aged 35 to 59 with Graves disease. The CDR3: CSALTGLTDGYTF. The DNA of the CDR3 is TGCAGCGCCTTGACAGGCCTCACAGATGGCTACACCTTC.